Below, one T cell receptor (beta chain) is given with its context. This sample is drawn from a study of blood T cell repertoires in COVID-19. Study as a whole: T cells, B-cell-depleted T cells, or PBMCs supplied cDNA or gDNA.

The V end lost 5 bases, the J end lost 7 bases, and 17 bases lay between the germline ends. Germline CDR1 and CDR2: SGHVS and FQNEAQ. The CDR3 spans 14 residues. In the study's own analysis: Scientists estimated how many nucleated cells there were by amplifying reference gene primers. Data came from immunoSEQ multiplex PCR; TCRdb stores just in-frame clones and leaves some out. The D gene and trimming were derived from the DNA, and the V and J assignments and clone size from that table. The table records 90,000 to 130,000 clones, about 85% of them present only once. Specimen: peripheral blood. This clonotype was obtained from a middle-aged man with acute or convalescent COVID-19. This chain joins TRBV7-8 and TRBJ1-2, with D maybe TRBD1 (5 bases). DNA of the CDR3: TGTGCCAGCAGCCTCGCCTCGGGGGTAGGTGGCTACACCTTC. Translating it yields CASSLASGVGGYTF.